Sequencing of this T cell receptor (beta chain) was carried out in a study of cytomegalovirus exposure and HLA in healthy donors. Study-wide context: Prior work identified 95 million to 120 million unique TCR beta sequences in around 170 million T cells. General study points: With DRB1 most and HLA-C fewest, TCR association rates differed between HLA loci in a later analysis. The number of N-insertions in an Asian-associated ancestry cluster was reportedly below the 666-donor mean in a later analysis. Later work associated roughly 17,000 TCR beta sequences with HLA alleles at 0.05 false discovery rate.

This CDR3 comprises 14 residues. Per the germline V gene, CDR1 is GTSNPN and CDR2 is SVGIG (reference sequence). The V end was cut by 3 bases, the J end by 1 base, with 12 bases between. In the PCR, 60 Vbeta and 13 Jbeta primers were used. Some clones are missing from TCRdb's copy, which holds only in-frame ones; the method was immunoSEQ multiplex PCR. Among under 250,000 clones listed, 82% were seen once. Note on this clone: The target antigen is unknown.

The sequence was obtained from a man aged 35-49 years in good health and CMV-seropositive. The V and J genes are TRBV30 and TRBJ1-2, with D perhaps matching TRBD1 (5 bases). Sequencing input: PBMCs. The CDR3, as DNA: TGTGCCTGGAGCCGACAGCTTTATAACTATGGCTACACCTTC. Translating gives CAWSRQLYNYGYTF.